These T cell receptor beta chains were read from a single sample in a study of blood T cells in healthy people across ages. TCRdb redid the calling of the 5' RACE reads with MiXCR, one entry per CDR3 protein. The sample has more than 550,000 distinct CDR3 sequences, 22% seen once. Sequences were obtained from blood. Receptors were obtained from a man aged 65 to 85 in good health. CDR3s include the opening cysteine and the closing phenylalanine or tryptophan.

J,V,CDR3
TRBJ1-2,TRBV6-1,CASSEAPGGNYGYTF
TRBJ2-3,TRBV7-2,CASTLTGDPGTDTQYF
TRBJ2-3,TRBV24-1,CATGMRDMADTQYF
TRBJ2-2,TRBV5-1,CASSLRVGGLGTGELFF
TRBJ2-1,TRBV7-2,CASSVRDRRRQEQFF
TRBJ1-1,TRBV6-6,CASFLGGPMNTEAFF
.,TRBV5-5,CASSLWGPYEQYF
TRBJ1-2,TRBV6-6,CASSYGSQGPLGYTF
TRBJ2-5,TRBV7-2,CASSLSSASGGQETQYF
TRBJ2-4,TRBV10-2,CASLTSGKGNIQYF
TRBJ2-3,TRBV29-1,CSVQGADDTQYF
TRBJ2-3,TRBV6-6,CASSYDFTDTQYF
TRBJ2-3,TRBV20-1,CSAKVESTDPQYF
TRBJ1-2,TRBV7-9,CASSLGAGQGGYTF
TRBJ2-3,TRBV2,CASKEGQNTGTQYF
TRBJ2-5,TRBV6-2/TRBV6-3,CASSYLPRGIQETQYF
TRBJ1-1,TRBV29-1,CSVETRGMNTEAFF
TRBJ2-3,TRBV20-1,CSALAGGTTDTQYF